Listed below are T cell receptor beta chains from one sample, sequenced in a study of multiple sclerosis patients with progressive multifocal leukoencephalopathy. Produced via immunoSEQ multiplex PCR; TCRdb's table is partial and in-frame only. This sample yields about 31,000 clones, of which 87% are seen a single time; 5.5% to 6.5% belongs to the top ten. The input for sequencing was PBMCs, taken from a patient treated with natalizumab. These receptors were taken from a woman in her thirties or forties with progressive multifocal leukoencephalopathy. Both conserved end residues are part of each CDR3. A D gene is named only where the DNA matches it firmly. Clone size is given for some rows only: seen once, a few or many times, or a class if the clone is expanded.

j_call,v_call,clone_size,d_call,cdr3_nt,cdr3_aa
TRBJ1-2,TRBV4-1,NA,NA,TGCGCCAGCAGCTACCGTAACCAGAACCGAAAGACCTATGGCTACACCTTC,CASSYRNQNRKTYGYTF
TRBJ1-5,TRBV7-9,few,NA,TGTGCCAGCAGCCGCACGGGACAAGGATCGAATCAGCCCCAGCATTTT,CASSRTGQGSNQPQHF
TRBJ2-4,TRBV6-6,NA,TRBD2,TGTGCCAGCAGTTCCAGACTAGCGGGGCACCTTAACATTCAGTACTTC,CASSSRLAGHLNIQYF
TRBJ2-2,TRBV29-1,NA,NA,TGCAGCGTCCGGGACACCGGGGAGCTGTTTTTT,CSVRDTGELFF
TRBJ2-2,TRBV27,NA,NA,TGTGCCAGCCGCGGGGGCAGGACCGGGGAGCTGTTTTTT,CASRGGRTGELFF
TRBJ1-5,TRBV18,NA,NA,TGTGCCAGCTCACCGAGCAGGGGAGGACAGCCCCAGCATTTT,CASSPSRGGQPQHF
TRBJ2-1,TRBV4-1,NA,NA,TGCGCCAGCAGCCAAGATTCTTGGGGATACAATGAGCAGTTCTTC,CASSQDSWGYNEQFF
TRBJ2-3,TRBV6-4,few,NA,TGTGCCAGCAGTGAAGAGGCTCGGGATACGCAGTATTTT,CASSEEARDTQYF
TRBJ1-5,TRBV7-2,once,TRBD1,TGTGCCAGCAGCTTAGACCTAACAGGGGTACAGCCCCAGCATTTT,CASSLDLTGVQPQHF
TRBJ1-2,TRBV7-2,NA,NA,TGTGCCAGCAGCCTACGGACCGAGGGTTACGGCTACACCTTC,CASSLRTEGYGYTF
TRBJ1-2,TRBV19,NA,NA,TGTGGCTCGCGGGGCAGAAACTATGGCTACACCTTC,CGSRGRNYGYTF
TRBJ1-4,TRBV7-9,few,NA,TGTGCCAGCAGTTCCTTGCCCCGAGAAAAACTGTTTTTT,CASSSLPREKLFF
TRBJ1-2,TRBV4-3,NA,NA,TGCGCCAGCAGCCAAGATGAGGATCCGGACTATGGCTACACCTTC,CASSQDEDPDYGYTF
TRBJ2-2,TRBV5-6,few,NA,TGTGCCAGCAGCTTACCCCCCGGGGAGCTGTTTTTT,CASSLPPGELFF
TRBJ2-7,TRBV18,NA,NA,TGTGCCAGCTCAATCGACTACGAGCAGTACTTC,CASSIDYEQYF
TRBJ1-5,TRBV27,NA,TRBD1,TGTGCCAGCAGGTCGACTCGGACAGGGGCTAATCAGCCCCAGCATTTT,CASRSTRTGANQPQHF
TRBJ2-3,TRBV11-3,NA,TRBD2,TGTGCCAGCAGCTTATTTGGGGGAGCTAGCGGGAGAGGGAGTACAGATACGCAGTATTTT,CASSLFGGASGRGSTDTQYF
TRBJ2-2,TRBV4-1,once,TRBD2,TGCGCCAGCAGCCAGCCCCCGCGGGGGGGCACCGGGGAGCTGTTTTTT,CASSQPPRGGTGELFF
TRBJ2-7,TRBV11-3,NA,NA,TGTGCCAGCAGCAGCCCTGCGGACAGCGCTGCCGGGCAGTACTTC,CASSSPADSAAGQYF
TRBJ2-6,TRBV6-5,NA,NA,TGTGCCAGCAGTTACAGCTACACGGGGTCGAGCGTCCTGACTTTC,CASSYSYTGSSVLTF
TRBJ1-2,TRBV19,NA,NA,TGTGCCAGTAACCCCGGTGGGCCCCCAGACTATGGCTACACCTTC,CASNPGGPPDYGYTF
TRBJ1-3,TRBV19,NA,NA,TGTGCCAGTTCGACGACCATATCTGGAAACACCATATATTTT,CASSTTISGNTIYF
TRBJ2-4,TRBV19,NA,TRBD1,TGTGCCAGTAGTATAGGACAGGGGGGCGAAAACATTCAGTACTTC,CASSIGQGGENIQYF
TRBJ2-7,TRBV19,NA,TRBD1,TGTGCCAGTAGTATTGGGAGACAGGGGGGAACAAGAACCTACGAGCAGTACTTC,CASSIGRQGGTRTYEQYF
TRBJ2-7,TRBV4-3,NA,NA,TGCGCCAGCAGCCAAGATCCGGGGGCCGACCCCGTATACTACGAGCAGTACTTC,CASSQDPGADPVYYEQYF
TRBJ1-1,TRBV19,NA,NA,TGTGCCAGTAGGGGCGGTGACAACGCGAACACTGAAGCTTTCTTT,CASRGGDNANTEAFF
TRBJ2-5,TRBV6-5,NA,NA,TGTGCCAGCAGTTACTCGCTCAGGCGCTCGGAGACCCAGTACTTC,CASSYSLRRSETQYF
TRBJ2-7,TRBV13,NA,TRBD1,TGTGCCAGCACCAGGGACAGGGGGTCCGAGCAGTACTTC,CASTRDRGSEQYF